This is a list of T cell receptor beta chains from one sample in a study of blood T cell repertoires in COVID-19. Method: immunoSEQ multiplex PCR; TCRdb's copy keeps in-frame clones and lacks some. The sample yields hundreds of thousands of clones, around 85% seen once. The sequencing input was peripheral blood. These receptors were obtained from a man aged 45-65 years with COVID-19, enrolled during active disease. Both conserved end residues are part of each CDR3. A D gene is named only where the DNA matches it firmly. Expanded clones get a size class; other rows say once, few or many, or leave the size out.

abundance	v_gene	d_gene	j_gene	CDR3aa	CDR3nt
many	TRBV15	TRBD1	TRBJ2-7	CATSGDRTGLYEQYF	TGTGCCACCAGTGGAGACAGGACAGGGCTCTACGAGCAGTACTTC
.	TRBV12-3/TRBV12-4	.	TRBJ1-2	CASSFRGGYGYTF	TGTGCCAGCAGTTTCCGGGGAGGTTATGGCTACACCTTC
.	TRBV9	.	TRBJ2-3	CASSVGISTDTQYF	TGTGCCAGCAGCGTTGGCATATCCACAGATACGCAGTATTTT
.	TRBV7-2	TRBD1	TRBJ1-6	CASSLLGQGANNSPLHF	TGTGCCAGCAGCTTATTAGGACAGGGGGCTAACAATTCACCCCTCCACTTT
few	TRBV5-4	.	TRBJ1-4	CASSSSGGRSNEKLFF	TGTGCCAGCAGCTCCTCGGGGGGGAGATCTAATGAAAAACTGTTTTTT
once	TRBV30	.	TRBJ1-6	CAWNVGAQNSPLHF	TGTGCCTGGAACGTAGGGGCTCAGAATTCACCCCTCCACTTT
.	TRBV6-5	.	TRBJ1-4	CASSYREGVEKLFF	TGTGCCAGCAGTTACCGGGAGGGGGTTGAAAAACTGTTTTTT
.	TRBV27	TRBD1	TRBJ2-1	CASSPQFTGTGGREQFF	TGTGCCAGCAGCCCCCAGTTTACCGGGACAGGGGGCCGGGAGCAGTTCTTC
once	TRBV9	TRBD2	TRBJ2-2	CASTAGGANTGELFF	TGTGCCAGCACCGCCGGGGGGGCGAACACCGGGGAGCTGTTTTTT
.	TRBV7-6	TRBD1	TRBJ2-7	CASSLAGTGAYEQYF	TGTGCCAGCAGCTTAGCAGGGACAGGAGCCTACGAGCAGTACTTC
.	TRBV28	.	TRBJ2-7	CASTTGFTYEQYF	TGTGCCAGCACCACGGGGTTTACCTACGAGCAGTACTTC
.	TRBV18	TRBD2	TRBJ2-7	CASSPRREGEQYF	TGTGCCAGCTCACCACGGAGGGAGGGCGAGCAGTACTTC
.	TRBV29-1	TRBD1	TRBJ2-7	CSVEAGTGGFRYEQYF	TGCAGCGTTGAGGCCGGGACAGGGGGCTTCAGGTACGAGCAGTACTTC
once	TRBV19	TRBD1	TRBJ2-7	CASSINDRGFDEQYF	TGTGCCAGTAGTATAAACGACAGGGGGTTCGACGAGCAGTACTTC
.	TRBV7-2	TRBD2	TRBJ2-3	CASSLIGGGTDTQYF	TGTGCCAGCAGCTTGATCGGGGGGGGCACAGATACGCAGTATTTT
.	TRBV9	TRBD2	TRBJ2-2	CASSVGGGNTGELFF	TGTGCCAGCAGCGTAGGCGGGGGGAACACCGGGGAGCTGTTTTTT
once	TRBV24-1	TRBD2	TRBJ2-7	CATSGGLGPGGTYEQYF	TGTGCCACCAGTGGAGGCTTGGGGCCGGGGGGGACCTACGAGCAGTACTTC
.	TRBV20-1	TRBD2	TRBJ2-1	CSARGTRQQFF	TGCAGTGCTAGAGGGACTAGGCAGCAGTTCTTC
.	TRBV12-3/TRBV12-4	TRBD1	TRBJ1-2	CASSHPGGAGYTF	TGTGCCAGCAGTCACCCAGGGGGCGCTGGCTACACCTTC
.	TRBV18	TRBD1	TRBJ2-7	CASSPRGTGVREQYF	TGTGCCAGCTCACCACGTGGGACAGGGGTACGCGAGCAGTACTTC
once	TRBV15	TRBD1	TRBJ2-2	CATSRDRAWTGAGELFF	TGTGCCACCAGCAGAGATCGGGCCTGGACAGGGGCCGGGGAGCTGTTTTTT
.	TRBV20-1	.	TRBJ1-2	CSASNSYAVPGDYGYTF	TGCAGTGCTAGTAATAGTTACGCAGTTCCCGGGGACTATGGCTACACCTTC
few	TRBV30	.	TRBJ1-6	CAWSGDTAISPLHF	TGTGCCTGGAGTGGGGACACCGCAATTTCACCCCTCCACTTT
.	TRBV4-1	.	TRBJ2-2	CASSQATGPNTGELFF	TGCGCCAGCAGCCAAGCAACAGGGCCGAACACCGGGGAGCTGTTTTTT
.	TRBV6-2/TRBV6-3	.	TRBJ2-2	CASSSRAVGTGELFF	TGTGCCAGCAGTTCCAGGGCAGTAGGAACCGGGGAGCTGTTTTTT
.	TRBV7-6	.	TRBJ1-5	CASSGDLRGQPQHF	TGTGCCAGCAGCGGAGATCTAAGGGGCCAGCCCCAGCATTTT
.	TRBV19	.	TRBJ1-5	CASSLQGNQPQHF	TGTGCCAGTAGTTTACAGGGTAATCAGCCCCAGCATTTT
.	TRBV7-2	.	TRBJ1-6	CASSFSGSYNSPLHF	TGTGCCAGCAGCTTCTCCGGCTCCTATAATTCACCCCTCCACTTT
.	TRBV2	TRBD2	TRBJ2-1	CASTWGTSSYNEQFF	TGTGCCAGCACCTGGGGGACTAGCTCCTACAATGAGCAGTTCTTC
.	TRBV3-1/TRBV3-2	.	TRBJ1-1	CASSQSRDTEAFF	TGTGCCAGCAGCCAATCCAGGGACACTGAAGCTTTCTTT
.	TRBV7-3	TRBD1	TRBJ1-1	CASSLQGDTEAFF	TGTGCCAGCAGCTTACAGGGGGACACTGAAGCTTTCTTT
.	TRBV6-5	TRBD1	TRBJ1-2	CASSSNQGARGYTF	TGTGCCAGCAGTTCAAATCAGGGGGCTCGGGGCTACACCTTC
.	TRBV15	.	TRBJ1-2	CATSRAAGINYGYTF	TGTGCCACCAGCAGAGCGGCAGGGATTAACTATGGCTACACCTTC
few	TRBV18	.	TRBJ2-3	CASSPLGAADTQYF	TGTGCCAGCTCACCTTTGGGGGCGGCAGATACGCAGTATTTT
.	TRBV28	.	TRBJ1-1	CASSFRTSRTEAFF	TGTGCCAGCAGTTTCCGGACAAGTCGGACTGAAGCTTTCTTT
.	TRBV6-6	.	TRBJ1-5	CASSPGLLNQPQHF	TGTGCCAGCAGCCCCGGACTCCTCAATCAGCCCCAGCATTTT
.	TRBV7-9	TRBD2	TRBJ2-1	CASSRSGGASNEQFF	TGTGCCAGCAGCCGTAGCGGGGGGGCCAGCAATGAGCAGTTCTTC
.	TRBV10-1	.	TRBJ1-1	CASSANWNTEAFF	TGCGCCAGCAGTGCCAATTGGAACACTGAAGCTTTCTTT
.	TRBV10-1	.	TRBJ2-7	CASSEQGVPYEQYF	TGCGCCAGCAGTGAGCAGGGTGTCCCCTACGAGCAGTACTTC
.	TRBV15	.	TRBJ2-5	CATSGGEETQYF	TGTGCCACCAGCGGCGGGGAAGAGACCCAGTACTTC
once	TRBV5-4	.	TRBJ1-4	CASSLQQGGEKLFF	TGTGCCAGCAGCTTGCAGCAGGGAGGGGAAAAACTGTTTTTT
.	TRBV6-6	.	TRBJ2-5	CASGGAETQYF	TGTGCCAGCGGGGGGGCTGAGACCCAGTACTTC
few	TRBV5-6	.	TRBJ1-6	CASSLERENGNSPLHF	TGTGCCAGCAGCTTGGAACGGGAAAACGGCAATTCACCCCTCCACTTT
.	TRBV7-9	.	TRBJ1-2	CASSLDAGYGYTF	TGTGCCAGCAGCTTAGACGCGGGCTATGGCTACACCTTC
.	TRBV19	TRBD1	TRBJ2-2	CASSSRDRGFDGELFF	TGTGCCAGTAGTTCCCGGGACAGGGGATTCGACGGGGAGCTGTTTTTT
.	TRBV2	TRBD2	TRBJ2-7	CASSAGELARYEQYF	TGTGCCAGCAGTGCTGGGGAACTAGCGAGGTACGAGCAGTACTTC
.	TRBV29-1	.	TRBJ1-1	CSVHRDEAFF	TGCAGCGTGCACAGGGATGAAGCTTTCTTT
.	TRBV27	.	TRBJ1-1	CASSFGPGGTEAFF	TGTGCCAGCAGTTTCGGGCCCGGAGGGACTGAAGCTTTCTTT
.	TRBV7-3	TRBD2	TRBJ2-1	CASSLSSGGSNEQFF	TGTGCCAGCAGCTTATCTAGCGGGGGGAGCAATGAGCAGTTCTTC
.	TRBV3-1/TRBV3-2	.	TRBJ1-3	CASSQVLIYSPTGNTIYF	TGTGCCAGCAGCCAAGTCTTAATATACAGCCCGACTGGAAACACCATATATTTT
.	TRBV5-1	TRBD1	TRBJ2-1	CASSFRQGGNEQFF	TGCGCCAGCAGCTTTAGACAGGGTGGCAATGAGCAGTTCTTC
.	TRBV5-1	TRBD2	TRBJ2-2	CASSSDNRLAGDTGELFF	TGCGCCAGCAGCTCCGATAACCGACTAGCGGGGGACACCGGGGAGCTGTTTTTT
once	TRBV6-1	.	TRBJ2-7	CASSEFRVEQYF	TGTGCCAGCAGTGAATTTAGAGTCGAGCAGTACTTC
.	TRBV9	.	TRBJ1-2	CASSVEGADGYTF	TGTGCCAGCAGCGTGGAGGGAGCGGACGGCTACACCTTC
many	TRBV7-6	.	TRBJ1-1	CASSLTGNTEAFF	TGTGCCAGCAGCTTAACAGGGAATACTGAAGCTTTCTTT
.	TRBV9	.	TRBJ2-3	CASSVVGGRLTDTQYF	TGTGCCAGCAGCGTAGTTGGGGGCCGATTAACAGATACGCAGTATTTT
.	TRBV3-1/TRBV3-2	.	TRBJ1-1	CASSQGVRNTEAFF	TGTGCCAGCAGCCAAGGAGTACGGAACACTGAAGCTTTCTTT
.	TRBV12-3/TRBV12-4	TRBD1	TRBJ2-7	CASSRDSYEQYF	TGTGCCAGCAGCAGGGACAGCTACGAGCAGTACTTC
.	TRBV6-2/TRBV6-3	TRBD2	TRBJ2-5	CASSYGRGGEKTQYF	TGTGCCAGCAGTTACGGGCGGGGGGGCGAAAAGACCCAGTACTTC